This T cell receptor beta chain was documented in a study of beta chain features in type 1 diabetes. J lost 2 bases, V lost 3 bases, and 3 bases had no gene match. Germline CDR1 reads SGHTA; CDR2 reads FQGNSA. The CDR3 is 14 amino acids. The isolated RNA, all of it, was reverse transcribed, so expressed TCRB transcripts were what got sequenced. Sequenced by immunoSEQ multiplex PCR; TCRdb stores in-frame clones only, minus some. This table holds around 250,000 clones, about 70% found once. The sequenced sample was naive CD4+ T cells from blood. This sequence was found in a man aged 30 to 45 in good health. The chain combines TRBV7-2 with TRBJ2-5, with 7 bases identical to TRBD2. CDR3 residues: CASSFRGGQETQYF. Here the CDR3 DNA reads TGTGCCAGCAGCTTCCGGGGAGGGCAAGAGACCCAGTACTTC.